This T cell receptor (beta chain) was recovered during a study of T cell repertoires in cytomegalovirus infection. Study-level information: A matching HLA type, together with CMV infection, was signaled by public TCR beta signatures.

This clonotype has just a few counts. What it recognizes is unknown. TCRdb fed the reads into MiXCR, producing one record per CDR3 protein. This table holds roughly 200,000 distinct CDR3 sequences, 30% to 45% found once. Notes on the study in general: The ex vivo response was dominated by HLA-C-restricted CMV-specific TCR beta clonotypes. Identification of carriers of CMV plus the relevant HLA was achieved through cumulative public TCR beta family frequency.

Germline CDR1 is SGHVS and CDR2 is FQNEAQ. The V gene end was trimmed by 5 bases and the J gene end by 2 bases; junction bases not matched to a gene: 6. This CDR3 has 15 amino acids. This TCR was sampled from a human donor in good health (CMV status not recorded). Some clones in this sample may be carry-over from other donors' samples. V and J are TRBV7-8 and TRBJ1-5, with 7 bases that match TRBD1. The starting material was CD8+ T cells from cultured PBMCs, obtained from culture after CMV antigen stimulation. The CDR3 sequence is CASSTTDRGNQPQHF. The CDR3 nucleotides read TGTGCCAGCAGCACTACCGACAGGGGCAATCAGCCCCAGCATTTT.